This T cell receptor (beta chain) was profiled in a study of post-analysis software for immune sequencing data. In the study overall: Patients had relapsing-remitting, secondary progressive or progressive-relapsing multiple sclerosis; some lacked subtype. Findings and limits, study-wide: Relative to controls, patients had five TRBV segments at higher frequency, with TRBV5-6, TRBV5-1 and TRBV20-1 among these. The normalized Chao1 diversity of multiple sclerosis patients was significantly lower than that of controls.

The authors incorporated unique molecular identifiers into the TCR beta cDNA libraries. Some 500,000 cDNA molecules came from around 1 to 10 million T cells. TCRdb reanalysed the PCR reads using MiXCR and keeps one entry per CDR3 protein. Among 750,000 to 900,000 distinct CDR3 sequences listed, about 43% were seen once. Trimming at V came to 9 bases and at J to 5 bases, leaving 9 bases not matched to a gene. Germline V lookup: CDR1 KGHDR, CDR2 SFDVKD. This CDR3 spans 14 amino acids. Concerning this clonotype: Its antigen is as yet unknown.

The TCR comes from a girl aged 5-17 years with multiple sclerosis. The sequencing input was blood. The V and J genes are TRBV24-1 and TRBJ2-5, with 9 bases fitting TRBD1. The CDR3 nucleotides read TGTGCCACCCGTGGGACAGGGAACGGGGAGACCCAGTACTTC. This encodes CATRGTGNGETQYF.